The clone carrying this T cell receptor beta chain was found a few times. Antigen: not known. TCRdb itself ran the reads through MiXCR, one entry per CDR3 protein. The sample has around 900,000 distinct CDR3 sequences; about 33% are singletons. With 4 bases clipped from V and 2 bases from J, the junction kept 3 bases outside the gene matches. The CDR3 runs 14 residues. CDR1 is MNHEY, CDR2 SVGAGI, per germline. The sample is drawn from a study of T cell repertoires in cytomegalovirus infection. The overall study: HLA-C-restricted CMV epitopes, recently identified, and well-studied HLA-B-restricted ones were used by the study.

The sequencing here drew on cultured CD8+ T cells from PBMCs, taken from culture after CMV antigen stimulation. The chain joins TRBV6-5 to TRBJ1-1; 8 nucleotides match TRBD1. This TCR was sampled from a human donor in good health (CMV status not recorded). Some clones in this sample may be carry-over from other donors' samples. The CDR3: CASSWGTGNTEAFF. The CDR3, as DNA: TGTGCCAGCAGTTGGGGGACAGGCAACACTGAAGCTTTCTTT.